The 24 T cell receptor beta chains reported below all come from one sample, sequenced in a study of T cells after posttransplantation cyclophosphamide. Sequencing was performed with immunoSEQ multiplex PCR; in TCRdb, only in-frame clones are kept and a portion is missing. The profile covers 40,000 or so clones, none occurring a single time. Sequenced: PBMCs. The receptors shown here come from a man aged 25 to 40 in good health and a related stem cell transplant donor.

This clone appeared many times. The chain links TRBV10-3 to TRBJ2-2; the match to TRBD2 covers 10 bases. With 6 bases clipped from V and 5 bases from J, the junction kept 9 bases outside the gene matches. CDR3 length equals 16 residues. Germline V gene lookup returns CDR1 ENHRY and CDR2 SYGVKD. CDR3 bases: TGTGCCATCAGGGCCGCTAGCGGGGGTTGGACCGGGGAGCTGTTTTTT. This translates into CAIRAASGGWTGELFF.

This clone was seen ten or more times. V is TRBV28 and J is TRBJ1-6; maybe TRBD1 (5 bases). Germline V CDR1 and CDR2: MDHEN, SYDVKM. The CDR3 is 17 amino acids. Deletions cut 7 bases from V and 3 bases from J, with 19 bases between. CDR3: CASTVFRQTVYNSPLHF. CDR3 in DNA: TGTGCCAGCACCGTGTTTCGTCAGACAGTCTATAATTCACCCCTCCACTTT. Using reference TRBV28 and TRBJ1-6 for the parts outside the CDR3, the full variable domain is DVKVTQSSRYLVKRTGEKVFLECVQDMDHENMFWYRQDPGLGLRLIYFSYDVKMKEKGDIPEGYSVSREKKERFSLILESASTNQTSMYLCASTVFRQTVYNSPLHFGNGTRLTVT.

This clone has a count of ten or more. The chain uses TRBV4-3 and TRBJ2-1; 8 bases align to TRBD1. The V and J ends lost 3 bases and 5 bases, in that order; junction bases with no gene match: 6. Germline V gene data show CDR1 as LGHNA and CDR2 as YSLEER. CDR3 length: 15 residues. CDR3 loop: CASSHSGQAHNEQFF. CDR3 nucleotide sequence: TGCGCCAGCAGCCATTCGGGACAGGCCCACAATGAGCAGTTCTTC.

This clone was counted ten times or more. The V gene is TRBV4-1, the J gene TRBJ1-2; TRBD1 agrees at 9 bases. The CDR3 spans 15 residues. Germline V gene lookup returns CDR1 MGHRA and CDR2 YSYEKL. With V trimmed by 6 bases and J by 2 bases, 7 bases remained unmatched. The CDR3 nucleotides read TGCGCCAGCAGATACCCGGGACAGGGAAACTATGGCTACACCTTC. The encoded protein is CASRYPGQGNYGYTF.

This clone appeared many times. The V and J genes are TRBV6-2 or TRBV6-3 and TRBJ1-1, with D perhaps matching TRBD1 (6 bases). V was clipped by 5 bases and J by 0 bases, with 10 bases between them. The CDR3 covers 14 residues. The germline V gene has CDR1 MNHEY and CDR2 SVGEGT. CDR3 sequence: CASSRGGLNTEAFF. The DNA for the CDR3 is TGTGCCAGCAGTCGGGGGGGGCTGAACACTGAAGCTTTCTTT.

This clone was picked up many times. The V and J genes are TRBV6-4 and TRBJ2-6; D unresolved. Germline lookup yields CDR1 MRHNA and CDR2 SNTAGT. The CDR3 is 16 residues long. Trimming shortened V by 4 bases and J by 0 bases, and 10 bases separated the two germline ends. The CDR3 DNA reads TGTGCCAGCAGTGGAAGCGCAAGCTCTGGGGCCAACGTCCTGACTTTC. It is translated as CASSGSASSGANVLTF.

This clone was found many times. The rearrangement joins TRBV5-1 to TRBJ2-1, with a tentative D call TRBD2 (6 bases). V lost 0 bases and J 2 bases, leaving 9 bases between the germline ends. CDR3 length: 15 amino acids. Germline values: CDR1 SGHRS, CDR2 YFSETQ. The CDR3 sequence: CASSLDGGAYNEQFF. CDR3 nucleotides: TGCGCCAGCAGCTTGGATGGCGGGGCCTACAATGAGCAGTTCTTC.

This clone was found many times. In DNA form, the CDR3 reads TGCGCCAGCAGCTTGGCGCCAGGGCGGACTGAAGCTTTCTTT. As protein: CASSLAPGRTEAFF. The rearrangement joins TRBV5-1 to TRBJ1-1, with TRBD1 as a possible D gene (5 bases). This CDR3 has 14 residues. Germline V gene data show CDR1 as SGHRS and CDR2 as YFSETQ. The V end was cut by 0 bases, the J end by 5 bases, with 11 bases between.

The sample holds many counts of this clone. The gene calls are TRBV11-2 and TRBJ2-7; no clear D. Germline-derived CDR1 and CDR2 are SGHAT and FQNNGV. The V end was cut by 0 bases, the J end by 1 base, with 7 bases between. The CDR3 length is 14 residues. In DNA form, the CDR3 reads TGTGCCAGCAGCTTAGAACAACGTTCCTACGAGCAGTACTTC. As protein: CASSLEQRSYEQYF.

This clone was observed at least ten times. This chain joins TRBV18 and TRBJ2-3, with a tentative D call TRBD1 (6 bases). Trimming left V 2 bases short and J 4 bases short, with 16 bases between. The germline gives CDR1 KGHSH, CDR2 LQKENI. The length of the CDR3 is 16 residues. DNA of the CDR3: TGTGCCAGCTCACCAAGATTTACAGGGACCCCAGATACGCAGTATTTT. Its translation: CASSPRFTGTPDTQYF.

This clone was seen many times. The chain couples TRBV2 to TRBJ1-2; TRBD1 matches 8 bases. V was pared by 1 base and J by 5 bases, with 6 bases of the junction left unmatched. This CDR3 region has 15 residues. CDR1 and CDR2 (germline): SNHLY, FYNNEI. The DNA of the CDR3 is TGTGCCAGCAGTGAAGGTTTCAGGGGGCATTATGGCTACACCTTC. It is translated as CASSEGFRGHYGYTF.

The table lists this clone with many counts. This rearrangement joins TRBV9 to TRBJ1-2; D is undetermined. Deletions cut 0 bases from V and 8 bases from J, with 8 bases between. CDR1 and CDR2 from the germline V gene are SGDLS and YYNGEE. The CDR3 has 12 residues. CDR3 amino acids: CASSVAETGYTF. The DNA for the CDR3 is TGTGCCAGCAGCGTAGCTGAGACAGGCTACACCTTC. Together with reference TRBV9 and TRBJ1-2, the CDR3 gives the full variable domain: DSGVTQTPKHLITATGQRVTLRCSPRSGDLSVYWYQQSLDQGLQFLIQYYNGEERAKGNILERFSAQQFPDLHSELNLSSLELGDSALYFCASSVAETGYTFGSGTRLTVV.

This clone was recorded many times. V usage is TRBV6-2 or TRBV6-3 and J usage is TRBJ2-2; D is possibly TRBD2 (6 bases). The CDR3 extends over 13 amino acids. V lost 0 bases, J lost 11 bases, and 10 bases lay in between. The germline V gene has CDR1 MNHEY and CDR2 SVGEGT. The CDR3 sequence: CASSYSRRGELFF. The CDR3 DNA reads as TGTGCCAGCAGTTACTCAAGGAGGGGTGAGCTGTTTTTT.

This clone has ten or more counts. This rearrangement joins TRBV28 to TRBJ2-7, with 9 bases that match TRBD2. CDR1 is MDHEN and CDR2 is SYDVKM in the germline V gene. V shed 5 bases, J shed 3 bases, and the junction held 5 bases outside the gene matches. The CDR3 is 14 amino acids. CDR3 nucleotides: TGTGCCAGCAGTGATAGCGGGGGACTCTACGAGCAGTACTTC. This codes for CASSDSGGLYEQYF.

This clone was seen more than once but under ten times. J is TRBJ2-1 and V is TRBV6-2 or TRBV6-3; 10 nucleotides align to TRBD1. The trim removed 6 bases at V and 13 bases at J, leaving 6 bases unmatched. The germline V gene has CDR1 MNHEY and CDR2 SVGEGT. CDR3 length: 12 residues. This CDR3 reads CASSPGTGAQFF. Written as DNA, the CDR3 is TGTGCCAGCAGCCCCGGGACAGGGGCCCAGTTCTTC.

This clone was found many times. The rearrangement uses TRBV4-1 and TRBJ1-2, with D uncertain. This CDR3 spans 15 amino acids. The germline gives CDR1 MGHRA, CDR2 YSYEKL. V shed 0 bases and J shed 4 bases, with 12 bases lying between them. The CDR3 protein is CASSQEAVSPYGYTF. CDR3 nucleotide sequence: TGCGCCAGCAGCCAAGAGGCAGTCAGTCCCTATGGCTACACCTTC.

Ten or more counts support this clone. The gene calls are TRBV18 and TRBJ1-4; weak D call: TRBD1 (6 bases). The CDR3 covers 17 residues. Trimming stripped 2 bases from V and 0 bases from J, with 13 bases between. Germline V lookup: CDR1 KGHSH, CDR2 LQKENI. The chain's CDR3 is CASSPDPGTTTNEKLFF. Written as DNA, the CDR3 is TGTGCCAGCTCACCAGATCCCGGGACAACAACTAATGAAAAACTGTTTTTT.

This clone was picked up many times. The V gene is TRBV19, the J gene TRBJ2-2, with TRBD2 identical over 10 bases. V lost 0 bases, J lost 7 bases, and 2 bases stayed unmatched. The CDR3 length is 15 residues. The germline V gene encodes CDR1 LNHDA and CDR2 SQIVND (reference sequence). The CDR3 is CASSIDLAGDGELFF. The CDR3 region has the DNA TGTGCCAGTAGTATAGATCTAGCGGGAGACGGGGAGCTGTTTTTT.

This clone was observed at least ten times. The CDR3, as DNA: TGTGCCAGCAGCTTCTCAGGGATGAACACTGAAGCTTTCTTT. Translation gives CASSFSGMNTEAFF. The chain combines TRBV5-5 with TRBJ1-1; D is possibly TRBD1 (5 bases). Trimming removed 2 bases at V and 0 bases at J, with 8 bases between. This CDR3 comprises 14 residues. Per germline, CDR1 SGHKS and CDR2 YYEKEE (reference sequence).

V usage is TRBV24-1 and J usage is TRBJ2-1; D remains ambiguous. CDR1 KGHDR and CDR2 SFDVKD come from the germline V gene. Trimming removed 4 bases from V and 9 bases from J, with 9 bases in between. CDR3 size: 12 residues. The CDR3 nucleotides are TGTGCCACCAGTGAACAGTTCGGTGAGCAGTTCTTC. Its protein product is CATSEQFGEQFF.

The sample holds many counts of this clone. The DNA for the CDR3 is TGTGCCAGCAGCTCCCAACCCAGTGCAACTAATGAAAAACTGTTTTTT. It codes for CASSSQPSATNEKLFF. The chain recombines TRBV7-9 with TRBJ1-4, with unresolved D. Germline V lookup: CDR1 SEHNR, CDR2 FQNEAQ (reference sequence). This CDR3 comprises 16 residues. V was shortened by 4 bases and J by 0 bases, with 12 bases between the two germline ends.

This clone was seen at least ten times. The chain has TRBV7-8 and TRBJ1-4; possible D gene TRBD1, 5 bases. CDR1 and CDR2 from the germline V gene are SGHVS and FQNEAQ. The CDR3 is 18 amino acids. V lost 1 base, J lost 7 bases, and 22 bases lay in between. CDR3: CASSLGRWQGGWGEKLFF. The DNA of the CDR3 is TGTGCCAGCAGCTTAGGGCGTTGGCAGGGAGGTTGGGGTGAAAAACTGTTTTTT.

This clone was detected ten times or more. This chain links TRBV2 with TRBJ2-2; perhaps TRBD1 as D (5 bases). The V and J ends lost 3 bases and 0 bases respectively, with 8 bases between them. The CDR3 is 15 residues long. CDR1 is SNHLY and CDR2 is FYNNEI in the germline V gene. CDR3 sequence: CASSEIQANTGELFF. CDR3 bases: TGTGCCAGCAGTGAGATACAGGCGAACACCGGGGAGCTGTTTTTT.

This clone was detected a few times. The CDR3 loop reads CASRRSRTGNYEQYF. The DNA of the CDR3 is TGTGCCAGCAGGCGTTCTCGGACAGGGAACTACGAGCAGTACTTC. The chain recombines TRBV6-5 with TRBJ2-7; 8 bases map to TRBD1. The junction had 10 bases not matched to a gene; V was cut back by 6 bases and J by 3 bases. The CDR3 has 15 amino acids. CDR1 MNHEY and CDR2 SVGAGI come from the germline V gene.